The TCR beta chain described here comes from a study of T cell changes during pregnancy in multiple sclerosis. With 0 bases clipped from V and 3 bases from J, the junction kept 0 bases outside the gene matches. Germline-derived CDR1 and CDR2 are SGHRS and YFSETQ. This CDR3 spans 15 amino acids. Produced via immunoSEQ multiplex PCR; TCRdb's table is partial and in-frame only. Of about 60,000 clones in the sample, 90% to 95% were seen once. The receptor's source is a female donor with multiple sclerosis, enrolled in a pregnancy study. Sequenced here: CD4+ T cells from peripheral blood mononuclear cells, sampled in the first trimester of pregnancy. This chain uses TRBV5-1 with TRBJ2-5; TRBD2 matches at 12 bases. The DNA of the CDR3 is TGCGCCAGCAGCTTGGGGACTAGCGGGAAAGAGACCCAGTACTTC. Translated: CASSLGTSGKETQYF.